These 28 T cell receptor beta chains were sequenced from one sample in a study of breast tumors, draining lymph nodes, adjacent tissues. Axillary draining lymph nodes of breast cancer patients supplied the node samples. Each CDR3 protein gets one entry after TCRdb re-called the multiplex PCR reads with MiXCR. Of more than 250,000 distinct CDR3 sequences listed, more than 30% are singletons. Sequencing was performed on axillary lymph node tissue. These receptors all stem from a female donor with breast cancer. Some clones in this sample may be carry-over from other donors' samples.

A note on this clonotype: This may arise from a read error, as a much more abundant clone is one base away. Likely a read error: the CDR3 ends without its conserved phenylalanine or tryptophan. The chain links TRBV29-1 to TRBJ2-5; D unclear. The germline CDR1 and CDR2 sequences are SQVTM and ANQGSEA. This CDR3 is 11 amino acids long. In DNA form, the CDR3 reads TGCAGTGCTAGTGAGGAAGAGACCCAGTACGTC. Its translation is CSASEEETQYV.

This clonotype turned up a few times. A much larger clone lies a single base off, so this may be a read error. The V and J genes are TRBV11-2 and TRBJ1-2; D possibly corresponds to TRBD1 (5 bases). Germline V gene lookup returns CDR1 SGHAT and CDR2 FQNNGV. The CDR3 is 12 residues long. Deletions cut 4 bases from V and 10 bases from J, with 13 bases between. The CDR3 DNA reads TGTGCCAGCAGCTGGTCCGGGACGGCCTACACCTTC. Translated: CASSWSGTAYTF.

This clonotype was counted between two and nine times. CDR3 DNA sequence: TGTGCCAGCAGTTTGCGGGTAATTGGCAATCAGCCCCAGCATTTT. Protein sequence: CASSLRVIGNQPQHF. V usage is TRBV28 and J usage is TRBJ1-5; D is uncertain. V lost 3 bases and J 2 bases, leaving 11 bases between the germline ends. Per germline, CDR1 MDHEN and CDR2 SYDVKM. The length of the CDR3 is 15 residues.

A remark on this clonotype: A junction boundary mismatches the germline segment, possibly from a read error. The genes are TRBV5-4 and TRBJ2-6, with D possibly being TRBD1 or TRBD2 (5 bases each). Germline CDR1 SGHNT, CDR2 YYREEE (reference sequence). This CDR3 is built from 16 residues. This CDR3 is CASSLRGISGANALTF. The CDR3 DNA follows: TGTGCCAGCAGCTTAAGAGGGATCTCTGGGGCCAACGCCCTGACTTTC.

This clonotype was found many times. The rearrangement uses TRBV9 and TRBJ1-5; no clear D gene. V was cut by 3 bases and J by 4 bases, with 8 bases left in between. Germline assignment: CDR1 SGDLS and CDR2 YYNGEE. The CDR3 is made up of 13 amino acids. CDR3 protein: CASSADINQPQHF. The CDR3 DNA sequence: TGTGCCAGCAGCGCCGACATTAATCAGCCCCAGCATTTT.

Only a few counts were recorded for this clonotype. The chain has TRBV15 and TRBJ1-1; D is unclear. Looked up from germline, CDR1 is LNHNV and CDR2 is YYDKDF (reference sequence). V lost 2 bases and J 5 bases, leaving 3 bases between the germline ends. The CDR3 length is 11 residues. The CDR3 protein is CATSRQTEAFF. CDR3 DNA: TGTGCCACCAGCAGACAAACTGAAGCTTTCTTT.

This clonotype came up many times. V and J are TRBV20-1 and TRBJ2-6; a possible D gene is TRBD1 (6 bases). V dropped 5 bases and J dropped 3 bases, with 23 bases sitting between them. Per the germline V gene, CDR1 is DFQATT and CDR2 is SNEGSKA (reference sequence). This CDR3 is built from 18 residues. DNA for the CDR3: TGCAGTGCTCCGAGTGGAGGACAGATCGAGGGTGGGGCCAACGTCCTGACTTTC. This translates into CSAPSGGQIEGGANVLTF.

The V call is TRBV10-2, the J call TRBJ1-4, with 7 bases lining up with TRBD1. The CDR3 is 14 amino acids. Per germline, CDR1 WSHSY and CDR2 SAAADI. The V segment lost 9 bases and the J segment 7 bases; nucleotides outside the gene matches: 11. The CDR3 bases are TGCGCCAGTCACGACAGGGCAATGGGTGAAAAACTGTTTTTT. It encodes CASHDRAMGEKLFF.

V is TRBV3-1 and J is TRBJ2-2, with TRBD2 identical over 16 bases. The trim removed 1 base at V and 1 base at J, leaving 6 bases unmatched. Germline V gives CDR1 LGHDT, CDR2 YNNKEL (reference sequence). The CDR3 loop spans 20 amino acids. CDR3 region: CASSQVWGLAGGKNTGELFF. CDR3 DNA: TGTGCCAGCAGCCAAGTTTGGGGACTAGCGGGAGGGAAGAACACCGGGGAGCTGTTTTTT.

At least ten counts were recorded for this clonotype. The chain carries TRBV15 and TRBJ2-3; D gene uncertain. Per germline, CDR1 LNHNV and CDR2 YYDKDF (reference sequence). The CDR3 consists of 14 residues. Between the trimmed V and J ends, which lost 1 base and 4 bases, there was a span of 9 bases. CDR3: CATSRARTSDTQYF. CDR3 DNA: TGTGCCACCAGCAGAGCAAGAACTTCAGATACGCAGTATTTT.

This clonotype showed up just a few times. The chain couples TRBV18 to TRBJ1-4, with D tentatively TRBD1 (6 bases). CDR3 size: 16 residues. V shed 6 bases and J shed 3 bases, with 17 bases lying between them. Germline loops: CDR1 KGHSH, CDR2 LQKENI. This CDR3 is CASSGQGTPANEKLFF. CDR3 nucleotide sequence: TGTGCCAGCTCGGGGCAGGGGACCCCGGCTAATGAAAAACTGTTTTTT.

This clonotype was seen ten or more times. V usage is TRBV5-8 and J usage is TRBJ2-5; possible D gene TRBD1, 6 bases. Germline CDR1 and CDR2: SGHTS and YDEGEE. This CDR3 is 17 amino acids long. Trimming pared 2 bases from V and 2 bases from J, leaving 19 bases between. The CDR3 bases are TGTGCCAGCAGCTTTGGGGGCCACGGAAAGGGGCAAGAGACCCAGTACTTC. Protein product: CASSFGGHGKGQETQYF. Supplemented by reference TRBV5-8 and TRBJ2-5, the full variable domain reads EAGVTQSPTHLIKTRGQQATLRCSPISGHTSVYWYQQALGLGLQFLLWYDEGEERNRGNFPPRFSGRQFPNYSSELNVNALELEDSALYLCASSFGGHGKGQETQYFGPGTRLLVL.

This clonotype was observed at least ten times. The chain uses TRBV10-3 and TRBJ2-1; 8 nucleotides agree with TRBD1. J was trimmed by 7 bases and V by 6 bases; bases with no gene match: 5. CDR1 and CDR2 (germline): ENHRY, SYGVKD. The CDR3 is 13 residues long. The CDR3 is CAIRDRAGNEQFF. The CDR3 coding sequence is TGTGCCATCAGGGACAGGGCCGGAAATGAGCAGTTCTTC.

This clonotype was observed many times. The CDR3 bases are TGTGCCAGCAGCTTGGACAGCTGGACCTACGAGCAGTACTTC. Its protein product is CASSLDSWTYEQYF. V usage is TRBV5-5 and J usage is TRBJ2-7; D is unclear. Trimming pared 0 bases from V and 2 bases from J, leaving 9 bases between. CDR1 and CDR2 from the germline V gene are SGHKS and YYEKEE (reference sequence). The CDR3 runs 14 residues. Variable domain in full (rest from reference TRBV5-5 and TRBJ2-7): DAGVTQSPTHLIKTRGQQVTLRCSPISGHKSVSWYQQVLGQGPQFIFQYYEKEERGRGNFPDRFSARQFPNYSSELNVNALLLGDSALYLCASSLDSWTYEQYFGPGTRLTVT.

In regard to this clonotype: A read error may be the cause here, since a much bigger clone is one base away. The J gene is TRBJ2-2, the V gene TRBV5-6; a possible D gene is TRBD2 (6 bases). The CDR3 has 15 amino acids. Germline CDR1 SGHDT, CDR2 YYEEEE. The CDR3 here is CAGSPDSGNTGELFF. The DNA for the CDR3 is TGTGCCGGCAGCCCGGATAGCGGGAACACCGGGGAGCTGTTTTTT.

For this clonotype: At one of its ends the junction is not consistent with the germline gene, which may arise from a read error. The chain links TRBV19 to TRBJ2-6; TRBD1 matches 11 bases. The CDR3 contains 15 residues. Germline CDR1 and CDR2: LNHDA and SQIVND (reference sequence). CDR3 DNA sequence: TGTGCCAGTAGTATAGACGGACAGGGGGCCTACGTCCTGACTTTC. Translation gives CASSIDGQGAYVLTF.

V is TRBV19 and J is TRBJ1-1; no clear D gene. Germline CDR1 reads LNHDA; CDR2 reads SQIVND (reference sequence). CDR3 size: 12 residues. Trimming shortened V by 4 bases and J by 1 base, and 4 bases separated the two germline ends. CDR3 nucleotides: TGTGCCAGTAGTAGACAGAACACTGAAGCTTTCTTT. Amino acids: CASSRQNTEAFF. The full variable domain, in which reference TRBV19 and TRBJ1-1 provide the parts outside the CDR3, is DGGITQSPKYLFRKEGQNVTLSCEQNLNHDAMYWYRQDPGQGLRLIYYSQIVNDFQKGDIAEGYSVSREKKESFPLTVTSAQKNPTAFYLCASSRQNTEAFFGQGTRLTVV.

With regard to this clonotype: Without the conserved terminal phenylalanine or tryptophan, this CDR3 likely stems from a read error. The chain links TRBV7-9 to TRBJ2-1, with 7 bases aligning to TRBD2. With V trimmed by 2 bases and J by 12 bases, 10 bases remained unmatched. CDR3 length: 14 amino acids. Germline CDR1 reads SEHNR; CDR2 reads FQNEAQ (reference sequence). The CDR3 DNA is TGTGCCAGCAGCTTATCCGGGAGGCCCAACTTGCAGTTCCTC. Translating it yields CASSLSGRPNLQFL.

This chain joins TRBV25-1 and TRBJ2-3; D uncertain. Per the germline V gene, CDR1 is MGHDK and CDR2 is SYGVNS. V was clipped by 6 bases and J by 9 bases, with 19 bases between them. The CDR3 totals 14 residues. In DNA, the CDR3 is TGTGCCAGCAGCGTATTTGAGGCAGACATAACGCAGTATTTT. Its translation is CASSVFEADITQYF.

On this clonotype: A read error is likely, as this CDR3 ends without the conserved phenylalanine or tryptophan. The chain combines TRBV5-1 with TRBJ2-7; D unresolved. The germline V and J ends were trimmed by 0 bases and 0 bases, with 13 bases remaining between them. The CDR3 length is 16 residues. In germline, CDR1 is SGHRS, CDR2 YFSETQ. CDR3 residues: CASSLASGLGSYEQYL. The CDR3 coding sequence is TGCGCCAGCAGCTTGGCGTCCGGTTTGGGCTCCTACGAGCAGTACCTC.

This clonotype turned up a few times. This sequence may be a read error, since a much larger clone differs from it by one base. V usage is TRBV6-6 and J usage is TRBJ2-5, with a weak D call TRBD2 (6 bases). Between the trimmed V and J ends, which lost 6 bases and 4 bases, there was a span of 15 bases. Germline V gene sequence: CDR1 MNHNY, CDR2 SVGAGI (reference sequence). This CDR3 contains 14 residues. The CDR3 coding sequence is TGTGCCAGCAGACACCGGACTATCGCAGAGACCCAGTACTTC. Its translation is CASRHRTIAETQYF.

This chain uses TRBV12-3 or TRBV12-4 with TRBJ1-3; no definite D call. The CDR3 has 20 amino acids. The germline V and J ends were trimmed by 5 bases and 0 bases, with 26 bases remaining between them. DNA for the CDR3: TGTGCCAGCAGTGTTAGATCTAGGGCTGGCTTTGAGAGCTCTGGAAACACCATATATTTT. Amino acid sequence: CASSVRSRAGFESSGNTIYF.

With regard to this clonotype: One junction end does not reproduce the germline sequence, and a read error may be involved. The V and J genes are TRBV4-3 and TRBJ1-4, with D maybe TRBD1 (6 bases). The CDR3 runs 14 residues. Germline V gives CDR1 LGHNA, CDR2 YSLEER. The CDR3 loop is CASSRQANNEELFF. The CDR3 region has the DNA TGCGCCAGCAGCCGACAGGCCAATAATGAAGAACTGTTTTTT.

The rearrangement uses TRBV6-5 and TRBJ1-3, with D maybe TRBD1 (5 bases). Germline V gene data show CDR1 as MNHEY and CDR2 as SVGAGI. Trimming removed 6 bases at V and 2 bases at J, with 11 bases between. The CDR3 has 14 amino acids. The CDR3, as DNA: TGTGCCAGCAGCGGCGTAGGGGCTGGAAACACCATATATTTT. Translation gives CASSGVGAGNTIYF.

This clonotype was detected many times. The genes are TRBV11-2 and TRBJ2-7; 10 bases map to TRBD1. CDR1 SGHAT and CDR2 FQNNGV come from the germline V gene. J lost 6 bases, V lost 0 bases, and 11 bases had no gene match. The CDR3 sequence is 17 residues long. CDR3 sequence (DNA): TGTGCCAGCAGCTTAGATGGGACAGGGGCTTGGTTATCCGAGCAGTACTTC. Its protein is CASSLDGTGAWLSEQYF.

This clonotype was detected a few times. Here the CDR3 DNA reads TGTGCCAGCAGCCAAGATGGGCAGCTTCTTAACTATGGCTACACCTTC. This encodes CASSQDGQLLNYGYTF. The chain employs TRBV3-2 and TRBJ1-2. TRBV3-2 is reported as a pseudogene. CDR3 size: 16 residues.

This clonotype was observed at least ten times. The CDR3 spells CSARDLSRVTYEQYF. For the CDR3, the DNA is TGCAGTGCTAGAGATCTCAGCAGAGTCACCTACGAGCAGTACTTC. The J gene is TRBJ2-7, the V gene TRBV20-1; D remains ambiguous. In germline, CDR1 is DFQATT, CDR2 SNEGSKA (reference sequence). The CDR3 is 15 residues long. V lost 0 bases and J 2 bases, leaving 14 bases between the germline ends.

Many counts were recorded for this clonotype. This chain connects TRBV24-1 to TRBJ2-1; 8 nucleotides agree with TRBD2. CDR3 size: 17 residues. Germline trimming cut 3 bases from V and 6 bases from J; bases unmatched to any gene: 12. Germline CDR1 KGHDR, CDR2 SFDVKD. The CDR3, as DNA: TGTGCCACCAGTGATCCGTCAGCGGGAGTTCTTTCCAATGAGCAGTTCTTC. It specifies CATSDPSAGVLSNEQFF.